The entry below describes one T cell receptor beta chain. This entry comes from a study of T cell changes during pregnancy in multiple sclerosis. Data came from immunoSEQ multiplex PCR; TCRdb stores just in-frame clones and leaves some out. This table holds 45,000 to 50,000 clones, around 93% found once. CDR3 length: 13 amino acids. Germline assignment: CDR1 MNHEY and CDR2 SMNVEV (reference sequence). V lost 3 bases and J lost 0, with 5 bases in between. This TCR derives from a female donor with multiple sclerosis, enrolled in a pregnancy study. The specimen was CD8+ T cells from peripheral blood mononuclear cells, collected in the first trimester of pregnancy. J is TRBJ1-2 and V is TRBV27; D remains unclear. The DNA for the CDR3 is TGTGCCAGCAGTTTTACAGCTAACTATGGCTACACCTTC. Translating gives CASSFTANYGYTF.